What follows are 7 T cell receptor beta chains derived from one specimen sequenced in a study of T cell responses to AZD1222 COVID-19 vaccine. Assay used: immunoSEQ multiplex PCR; TCRdb lists only in-frame clones, some missing. Of under 200,000 clones in the sample, approximately 94% were seen once. The sample was peripheral blood, taken 28 days after the second dose of the MenACWY control vaccine. The receptors here all came from an adult who received the MenACWY meningococcal vaccine as a control.

The gene calls are TRBV21-1 and TRBJ2-7. TRBV21-1 is assigned pseudogene status. This CDR3 has 14 residues. This chain's CDR3 is CASSKWGGGWEQYF. DNA for the CDR3: TGTGCCAGCAGCAAATGGGGAGGGGGCTGGGAGCAGTACTTC.

The chain combines TRBV12-5 with TRBJ1-2; D gene ambiguous. The CDR3 totals 11 residues. V was shortened by 4 bases and J by 4 bases, with 4 bases between the two germline ends. The germline gives CDR1 LGHNT, CDR2 FRNRAP. CDR3 region: CASGSGYGYTF. For the CDR3, the DNA is TGTGCTAGTGGTTCCGGCTATGGCTACACCTTC.

This sequence joins TRBV2 and TRBJ2-7; either TRBD1 or TRBD2 may supply D (5 bases each). The CDR3 has 14 amino acids. The germline V and J ends were trimmed by 4 bases and 2 bases, with 12 bases remaining between them. Germline loops: CDR1 SNHLY, CDR2 FYNNEI. The CDR3 loop reads CASSGGSLTYEQYF. The CDR3 nucleotides are TGTGCCAGCAGTGGGGGGAGTCTAACCTACGAGCAGTACTTC.

The rearrangement joins TRBV4-3 to TRBJ1-6; D not certain. Between the trimmed V and J ends, which lost 4 bases and 2 bases, there was a span of 12 bases. The CDR3 runs to 16 residues. Germline V CDR1 and CDR2: LGHNA, YSLEER. The CDR3, as DNA: TGCGCCAGCAGCCTCCGGGCCGGGACCTATAATTCACCCCTCCACTTT. This gives the protein CASSLRAGTYNSPLHF.

The rearrangement links TRBV27 to TRBJ1-5; D is ambiguous. The germline V gene has CDR1 MNHEY and CDR2 SMNVEV (reference sequence). The CDR3 totals 15 residues. V was clipped by 0 bases and J by 0 bases, with 6 bases between them. In nucleotides, the CDR3 is TGTGCCAGCAGTTTATCGGGTAATAGCAATCAGCCCCAGCATTTT. Amino acids: CASSLSGNSNQPQHF.

This clone was recorded a few times. The V gene is TRBV27, the J gene TRBJ2-1; D gene uncertain. The V end was cut by 3 bases, the J end by 4 bases, with 10 bases between. Per germline, CDR1 MNHEY and CDR2 SMNVEV (reference sequence). The CDR3 totals 14 residues. CDR3 nucleotide sequence: TGTGCCAGCAGTTTGAGGCGAGGATACAATGAGCAGTTCTTC. Encoded protein: CASSLRRGYNEQFF.

V gene TRBV7-2 combines with J gene TRBJ2-1, with 7 bases identical to TRBD2. After removal of 2 bases from V and 7 bases from J, the junction contained 17 bases not matched to a gene. Germline V lookup: CDR1 SGHTA, CDR2 FQGNSA. The CDR3 extends over 18 amino acids. DNA for the CDR3: TGTGCCAGCAGCTTATGGTTGCGGGGGTCCGCGGGTGGGAATGAGCAGTTCTTC. Residues: CASSLWLRGSAGGNEQFF.